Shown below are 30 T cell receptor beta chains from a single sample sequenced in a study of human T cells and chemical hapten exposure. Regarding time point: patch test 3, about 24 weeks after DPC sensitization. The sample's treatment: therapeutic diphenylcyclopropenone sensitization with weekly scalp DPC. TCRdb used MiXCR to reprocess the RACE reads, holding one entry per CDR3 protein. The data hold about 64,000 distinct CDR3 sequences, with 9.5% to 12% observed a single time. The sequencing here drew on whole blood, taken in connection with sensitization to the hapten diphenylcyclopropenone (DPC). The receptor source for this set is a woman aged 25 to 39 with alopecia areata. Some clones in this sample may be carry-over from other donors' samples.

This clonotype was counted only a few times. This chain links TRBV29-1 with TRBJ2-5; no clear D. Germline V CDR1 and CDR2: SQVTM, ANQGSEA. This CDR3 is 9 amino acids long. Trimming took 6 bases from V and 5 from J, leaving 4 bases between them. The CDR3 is CSVDETQYF. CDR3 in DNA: TGCAGCGTGGATGAGACCCAGTACTTC.

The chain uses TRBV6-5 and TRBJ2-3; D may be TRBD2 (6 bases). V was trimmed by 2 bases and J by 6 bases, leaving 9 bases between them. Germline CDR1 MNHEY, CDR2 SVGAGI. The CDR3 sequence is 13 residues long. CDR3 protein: CASSYTGRDTQYF. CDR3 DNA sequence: TGTGCCAGCAGTTACACGGGGAGGGATACGCAGTATTTT.

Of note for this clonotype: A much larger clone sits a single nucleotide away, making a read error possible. For the CDR3, the DNA is TGTGCCAGCAGAGTGCTACAGGGGCGAGGCGAGCAGTACTTC. Amino acids: CASRVLQGRGEQYF. The V and J genes are TRBV25-1 and TRBJ2-7; 7 bases map to TRBD1. Losses at the gene ends were 6 bases for V and 6 bases for J; bases not matched to a gene: 11. The CDR3 is 14 residues long. CDR1 and CDR2 (germline): MGHDK, SYGVNS.

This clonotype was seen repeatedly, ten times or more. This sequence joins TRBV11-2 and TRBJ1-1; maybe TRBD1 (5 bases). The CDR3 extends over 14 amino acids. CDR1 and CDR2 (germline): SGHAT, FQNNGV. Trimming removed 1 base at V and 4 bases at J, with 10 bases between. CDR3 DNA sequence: TGTGCCAGCAGCTTAGGAAGGGGAGGCACTGAAGCTTTCTTT. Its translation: CASSLGRGGTEAFF.

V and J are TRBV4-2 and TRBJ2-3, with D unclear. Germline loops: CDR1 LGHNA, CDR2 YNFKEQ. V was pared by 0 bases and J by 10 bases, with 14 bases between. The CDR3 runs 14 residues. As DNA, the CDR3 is TGTGCCAGCAGCCAAGAGCTGGGTCCCCAAGCGCAGTATTTT. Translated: CASSQELGPQAQYF.

CDR3 coding DNA: TGTGCCAGCAGCTTAGCGGGATTTGACACCGGGGAGCTGTTTTTT. Its translation is CASSLAGFDTGELFF. V usage is TRBV11-2 and J usage is TRBJ2-2; weak D call: TRBD2 (5 bases). There are 15 residues in the CDR3. Between the trimmed V and J ends, which lost 1 base and 3 bases, there was a span of 9 bases. The germline V gene has CDR1 SGHAT and CDR2 FQNNGV.

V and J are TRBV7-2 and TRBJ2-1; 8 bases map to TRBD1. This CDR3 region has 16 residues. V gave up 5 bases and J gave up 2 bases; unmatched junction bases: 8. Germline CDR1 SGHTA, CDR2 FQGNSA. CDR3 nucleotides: TGTGCCAGCAGCACCCAGGGGACAGGAACCTACAATGAGCAGTTCTTC. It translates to CASSTQGTGTYNEQFF.

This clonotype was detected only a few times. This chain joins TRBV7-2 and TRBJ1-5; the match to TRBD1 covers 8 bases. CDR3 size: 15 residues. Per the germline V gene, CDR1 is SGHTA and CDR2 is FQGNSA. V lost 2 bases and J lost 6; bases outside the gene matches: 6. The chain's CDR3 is CASSLLGQGSQPQHF. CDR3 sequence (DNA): TGTGCCAGCAGCTTACTTGGACAGGGCTCTCAGCCCCAGCATTTT.

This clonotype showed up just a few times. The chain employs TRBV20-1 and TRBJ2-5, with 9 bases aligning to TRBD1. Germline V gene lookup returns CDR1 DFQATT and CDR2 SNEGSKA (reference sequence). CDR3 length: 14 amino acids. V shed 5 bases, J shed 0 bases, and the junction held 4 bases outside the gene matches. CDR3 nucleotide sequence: TGCAGTGCTCTGGGACAGGGCAACCAAGAGACCCAGTACTTC. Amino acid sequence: CSALGQGNQETQYF.

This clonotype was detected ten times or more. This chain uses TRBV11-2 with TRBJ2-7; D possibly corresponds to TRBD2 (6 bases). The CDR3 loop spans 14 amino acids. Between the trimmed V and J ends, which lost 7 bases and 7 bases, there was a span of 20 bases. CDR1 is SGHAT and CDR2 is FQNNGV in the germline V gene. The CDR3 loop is CASTPIPGRGEQYF. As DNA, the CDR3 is TGTGCCAGCACCCCCATACCAGGGCGGGGAGAGCAGTACTTC.

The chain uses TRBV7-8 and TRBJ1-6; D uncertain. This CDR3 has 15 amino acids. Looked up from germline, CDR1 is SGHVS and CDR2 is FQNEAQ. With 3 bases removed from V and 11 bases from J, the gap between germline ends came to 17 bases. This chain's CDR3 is CASSLEVEVGAPLHF. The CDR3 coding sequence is TGTGCCAGCAGCTTGGAAGTAGAAGTGGGCGCACCCCTCCACTTT.

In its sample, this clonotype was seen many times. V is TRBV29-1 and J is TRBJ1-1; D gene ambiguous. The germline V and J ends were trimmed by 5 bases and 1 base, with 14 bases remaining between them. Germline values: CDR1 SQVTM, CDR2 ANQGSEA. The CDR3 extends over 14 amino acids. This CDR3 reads CSVYLWQPNTEAFF. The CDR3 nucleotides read TGCAGCGTTTATCTCTGGCAACCGAACACTGAAGCTTTCTTT.

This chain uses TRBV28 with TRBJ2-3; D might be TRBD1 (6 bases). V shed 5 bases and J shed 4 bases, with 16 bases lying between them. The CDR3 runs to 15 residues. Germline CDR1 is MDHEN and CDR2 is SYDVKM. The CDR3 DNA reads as TGTGCCAGCAGTGGATCACAGGGTATTGCAGATACGCAGTATTTT. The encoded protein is CASSGSQGIADTQYF.

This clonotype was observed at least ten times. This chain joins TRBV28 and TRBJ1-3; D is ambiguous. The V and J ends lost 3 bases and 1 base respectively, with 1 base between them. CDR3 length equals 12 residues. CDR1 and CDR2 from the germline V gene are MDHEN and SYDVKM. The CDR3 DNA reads TGTGCCAGCAGTTTGTCTGGAAACACCATATATTTT. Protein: CASSLSGNTIYF.

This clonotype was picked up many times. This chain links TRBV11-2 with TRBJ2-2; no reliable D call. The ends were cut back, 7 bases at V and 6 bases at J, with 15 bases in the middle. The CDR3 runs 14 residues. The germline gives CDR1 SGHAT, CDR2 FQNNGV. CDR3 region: CASTGIPGAGELFF. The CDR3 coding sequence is TGTGCCAGCACCGGCATTCCTGGGGCCGGGGAGCTGTTTTTT.

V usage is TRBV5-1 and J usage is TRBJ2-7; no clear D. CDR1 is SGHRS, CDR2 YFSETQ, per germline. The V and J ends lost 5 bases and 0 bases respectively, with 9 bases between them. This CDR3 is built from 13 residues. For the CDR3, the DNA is TGCGCCAGCAGTGCCCTTCGCTCCTACGAGCAGTACTTC. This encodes CASSALRSYEQYF.

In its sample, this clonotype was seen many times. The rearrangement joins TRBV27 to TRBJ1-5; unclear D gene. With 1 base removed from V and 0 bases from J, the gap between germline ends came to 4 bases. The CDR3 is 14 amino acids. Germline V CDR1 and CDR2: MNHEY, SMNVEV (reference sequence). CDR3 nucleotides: TGTGCCAGCAGTTTATATGATAGCAATCAGCCCCAGCATTTT. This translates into CASSLYDSNQPQHF.

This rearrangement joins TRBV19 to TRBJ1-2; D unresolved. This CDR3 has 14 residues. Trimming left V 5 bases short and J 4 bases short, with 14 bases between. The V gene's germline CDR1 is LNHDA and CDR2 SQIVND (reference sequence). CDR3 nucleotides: TGTGCCAGTAGTGGGTCTCTACAGCTCTATGGCTACACCTTC. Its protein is CASSGSLQLYGYTF.

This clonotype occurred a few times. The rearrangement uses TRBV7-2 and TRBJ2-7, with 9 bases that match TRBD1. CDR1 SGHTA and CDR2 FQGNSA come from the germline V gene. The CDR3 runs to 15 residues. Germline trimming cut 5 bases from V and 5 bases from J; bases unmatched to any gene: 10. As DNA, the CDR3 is TGTGCCAGCAGCAATAGAGGGACAGGGTCCAACGAGCAGTACTTC. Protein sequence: CASSNRGTGSNEQYF.

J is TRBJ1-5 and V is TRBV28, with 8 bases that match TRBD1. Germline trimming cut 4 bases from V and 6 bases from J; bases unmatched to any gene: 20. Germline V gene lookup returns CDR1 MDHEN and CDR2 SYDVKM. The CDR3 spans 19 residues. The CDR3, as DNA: TGTGCCAGCAGTTCCCCTGGGGCCAGGGGGCCGATTTGGGCTCAGCCCCAGCATTTT. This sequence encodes CASSSPGARGPIWAQPQHF.

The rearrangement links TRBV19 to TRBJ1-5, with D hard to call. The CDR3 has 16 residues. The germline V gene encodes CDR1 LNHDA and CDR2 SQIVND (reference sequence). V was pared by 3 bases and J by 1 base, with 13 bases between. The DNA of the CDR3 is TGTGCCAGTAGTATCCCCCCGGGAAGAAGCAATCAGCCCCAGCATTTT. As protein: CASSIPPGRSNQPQHF.

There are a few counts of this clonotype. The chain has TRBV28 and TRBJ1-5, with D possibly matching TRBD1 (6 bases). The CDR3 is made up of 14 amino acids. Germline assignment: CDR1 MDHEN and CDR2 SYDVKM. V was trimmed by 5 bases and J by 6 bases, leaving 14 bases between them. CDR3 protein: CASSAHQGTQPQHF. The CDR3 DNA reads TGTGCCAGCAGTGCCCATCAGGGGACTCAGCCCCAGCATTTT.

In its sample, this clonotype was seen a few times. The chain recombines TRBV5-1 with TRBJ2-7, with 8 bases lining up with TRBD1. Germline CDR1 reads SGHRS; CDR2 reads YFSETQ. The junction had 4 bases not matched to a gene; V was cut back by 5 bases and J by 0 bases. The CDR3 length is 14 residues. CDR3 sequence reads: CASSSTGASYEQYF. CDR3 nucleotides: TGCGCCAGCAGTTCGACAGGGGCCTCCTACGAGCAGTACTTC.

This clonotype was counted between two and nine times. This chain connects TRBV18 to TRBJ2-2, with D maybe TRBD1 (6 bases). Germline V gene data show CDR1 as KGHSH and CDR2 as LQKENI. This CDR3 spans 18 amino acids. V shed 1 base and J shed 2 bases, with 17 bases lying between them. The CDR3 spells CASSPRQTGLTNTGELFF. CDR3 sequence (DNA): TGTGCCAGCTCACCACGCCAAACAGGGCTGACTAACACCGGGGAGCTGTTTTTT.

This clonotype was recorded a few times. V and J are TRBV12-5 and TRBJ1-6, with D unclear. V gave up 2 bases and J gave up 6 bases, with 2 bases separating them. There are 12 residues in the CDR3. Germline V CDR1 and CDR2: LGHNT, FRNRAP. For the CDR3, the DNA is TGTGCTAGTGGTTTGTCTAATTCACCCCTCCACTTT. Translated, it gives CASGLSNSPLHF.

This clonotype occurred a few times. The CDR3 DNA reads as TGTGCCAGCAGCCGGATGACACAAAACATTCAGTACTTC. Translating gives CASSRMTQNIQYF. This chain uses TRBV7-2 with TRBJ2-4, with D uncertain. Between the trimmed V and J ends, which lost 5 bases and 5 bases, there was a span of 10 bases. The germline V gene encodes CDR1 SGHTA and CDR2 FQGNSA. The CDR3 sequence is 13 residues long.

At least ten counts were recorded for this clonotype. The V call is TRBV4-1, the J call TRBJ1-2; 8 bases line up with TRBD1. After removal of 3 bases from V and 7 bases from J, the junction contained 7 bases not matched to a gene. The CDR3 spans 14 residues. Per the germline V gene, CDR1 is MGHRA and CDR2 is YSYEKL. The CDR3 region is CASSQQTGVAGYTF. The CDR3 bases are TGCGCCAGCAGCCAGCAGACAGGGGTGGCTGGCTACACCTTC.

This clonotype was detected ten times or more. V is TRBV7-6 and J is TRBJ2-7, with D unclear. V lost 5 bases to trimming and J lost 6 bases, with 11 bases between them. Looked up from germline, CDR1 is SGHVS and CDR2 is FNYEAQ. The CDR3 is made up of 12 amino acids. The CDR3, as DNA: TGTGCCAGCAGCCGAGGAAGGAGCGAGCAGTACTTC. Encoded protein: CASSRGRSEQYF.

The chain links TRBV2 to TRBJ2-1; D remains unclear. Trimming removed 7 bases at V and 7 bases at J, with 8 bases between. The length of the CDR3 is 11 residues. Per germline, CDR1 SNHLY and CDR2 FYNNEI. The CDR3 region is CASMALNEQFF. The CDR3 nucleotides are TGTGCCAGCATGGCGTTAAATGAGCAGTTCTTC.

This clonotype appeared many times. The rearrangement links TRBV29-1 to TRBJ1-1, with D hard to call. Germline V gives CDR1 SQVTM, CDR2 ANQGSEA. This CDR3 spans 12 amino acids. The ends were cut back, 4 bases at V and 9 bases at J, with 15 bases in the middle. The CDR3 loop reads CSVVAGLGQAFF. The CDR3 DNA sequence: TGCAGCGTTGTGGCAGGATTGGGTCAAGCTTTCTTT.